These 15 T cell receptor beta chains came from one sample sequenced in a study of T cells in Graves' hyperthyroidism and ophthalmopathy. Amplification of TCR beta CDR3 regions was performed using RNA transcripts as template. Using the HTBI primer set, a first-round RT-PCR was run on the TCR CDR3. One entry per CDR3 protein results from TCRdb running MiXCR on the multiplex PCR reads. Of a few hundred thousand distinct CDR3 sequences in the sample, 15% to 17% were seen once. Sequencing was performed on blood. These receptors all stem from a woman aged 30 to 39 with Graves' hyperthyroidism.

This clonotype was counted between two and nine times. The chain recombines TRBV7-2 with TRBJ1-1; D is unresolved. The CDR3 runs 14 residues. V shed 3 bases and J shed 1 base, with 9 bases lying between them. The germline V gene has CDR1 SGHTA and CDR2 FQGNSA. This CDR3 is CASSFYTKNTEAFF. CDR3 nucleotides: TGTGCCAGCAGCTTTTACACTAAGAACACTGAAGCTTTCTTT.

This clonotype was seen a handful of times. CDR3: CASSQDSWEQFF. The CDR3 coding sequence is TGTGCCAGCAGCCAAGATAGTTGGGAGCAGTTCTTC. The gene calls are TRBV4-2 and TRBJ2-1, with unresolved D. CDR1 is LGHNA and CDR2 is YNFKEQ in the germline V gene. The CDR3 totals 12 residues. V lost 0 bases and J lost 10, with 7 bases in between.

The rearrangement uses TRBV7-9 and TRBJ1-2; no definite D call. From germline, CDR1 is SEHNR and CDR2 FQNEAQ (reference sequence). CDR3 length equals 13 residues. Trimming removed 5 bases from V and 7 bases from J, with 14 bases in between. The CDR3 DNA reads as TGTGCCAGCAGCCCACCGACGGCCGCTGGCTACACCTTC. It specifies CASSPPTAAGYTF.

This clonotype was seen ten or more times. This chain uses TRBV3-1 with TRBJ2-7; D is undetermined. The V gene lost 4 bases and the J gene lost 5 bases, with 6 bases spanning the gap. Germline loops: CDR1 LGHDT, CDR2 YNNKEL (reference sequence). The length of the CDR3 is 11 residues. The DNA for the CDR3 is TGTGCCAGCAGCCGGAGCAACGAGCAGTACTTC. Translated: CASSRSNEQYF.

This clonotype appeared many times. The V call is TRBV18, the J call TRBJ2-3, with 11 bases identical to TRBD2. Germline loops: CDR1 KGHSH, CDR2 LQKENI. Trimming cost V 1 base and J 2 bases; bases outside gene matches: 5. The CDR3 consists of 17 residues. This CDR3 reads CASSPLGTSGFTDTQYF. Here the CDR3 DNA reads TGTGCCAGCTCACCACTCGGGACTAGCGGATTCACAGATACGCAGTATTTT.

This clonotype was found many times. The CDR3 region is CASKRVGEAFF. In nucleotides, the CDR3 is TGTGCCAGCAAAAGGGTGGGTGAAGCTTTCTTT. The chain recombines TRBV6-2 or TRBV6-3 with TRBJ1-1; D unresolved. The CDR3 contains 11 residues. The germline gives CDR1 MNHEY, CDR2 SVGEGT. Deletions cut 7 bases from V and 7 bases from J, with 10 bases between.

The chain is built from TRBV20-1 and TRBJ2-3, with 7 positions matching TRBD1. From germline, CDR1 is DFQATT and CDR2 SNEGSKA (reference sequence). The CDR3 spans 16 residues. V was pared by 3 bases and J by 4 bases, with 13 bases of the junction left unmatched. The CDR3 spells CSASATPGGRADTQYF. CDR3 DNA sequence: TGCAGTGCTAGCGCCACGCCAGGGGGTCGGGCAGATACGCAGTATTTT.

This clonotype was found a few times. The chain is built from TRBV13 and TRBJ2-5; TRBD2 agrees at 7 bases. Trimming took 5 bases from V and 4 from J; bases not matched to a gene: 22. The CDR3 is 19 amino acids. The germline V gene has CDR1 PRHDT and CDR2 FYEKMQ (reference sequence). CDR3 coding DNA: TGTGCCAGCAGCCCTTACGGTGCTAGCGGTCCCCTGGGGCCAGAGACCCAGTACTTC. It is translated as CASSPYGASGPLGPETQYF.

This clonotype was observed many times. The chain combines TRBV6-1 with TRBJ2-1, with TRBD2 as a possible D gene (5 bases). The germline CDR1 and CDR2 sequences are MNHNS and SASEGT. The length of the CDR3 is 12 residues. Trimming removed 0 bases at V and 9 bases at J, with 6 bases between. The CDR3: CASSEARAEQFF. CDR3 nucleotide sequence: TGTGCCAGCAGTGAAGCGAGGGCTGAGCAGTTCTTC.

This clonotype was detected only a few times. This chain connects TRBV20-1 to TRBJ2-5; D unresolved. CDR3 length equals 11 residues. Germline CDR1 DFQATT, CDR2 SNEGSKA (reference sequence). V lost 6 bases and J 5 bases, leaving 10 bases between the germline ends. The CDR3 region is CSALGPETQYF. In DNA form, the CDR3 reads TGCAGTGCCCTCGGTCCGGAGACCCAGTACTTC.

This clonotype was detected ten times or more. The chain is built from TRBV6-1 and TRBJ1-1; possibly TRBD1 for D (6 bases). Germline V CDR1 and CDR2: MNHNS, SASEGT. CDR3 length equals 18 residues. V was pared by 7 bases and J by 2 bases, with 26 bases between. The CDR3 bases are TGTGCCAGCAAGGGAAATGGGGGCGAAAATATCATTAACACTGAAGCTTTCTTT. It codes for CASKGNGGENIINTEAFF.

This clonotype has more than one count but fewer than ten. The chain couples TRBV10-3 to TRBJ2-1, with a tentative D call TRBD2 (5 bases). The CDR3 contains 15 residues. CDR1 and CDR2 (germline): ENHRY, SYGVKD. The V end lost 3 bases, the J end lost 5 bases, and 14 bases lay between the germline ends. CDR3 coding DNA: TGTGCCATCAGTGAATGGGGAGCAGGCAACAATGAGCAGTTCTTC. Amino acids: CAISEWGAGNNEQFF.

This clonotype was recorded many times. The chain joins TRBV20-1 to TRBJ2-7; tentatively, D is TRBD2 (5 bases). V dropped 4 bases and J dropped 2 bases, with 21 bases sitting between them. This CDR3 has 16 residues. The V gene's germline CDR1 is DFQATT and CDR2 SNEGSKA (reference sequence). In nucleotides, the CDR3 is TGCAGTGCTAATCCGGGGAGCAGACCTGGGGCCTACGAGCAGTACTTC. Its translation: CSANPGSRPGAYEQYF.

The chain carries TRBV6-1 and TRBJ1-3; D unclear. Trimming left V 0 bases short and J 6 bases short, with 9 bases between. This CDR3 has 14 residues. Germline V CDR1 and CDR2: MNHNS, SASEGT. The CDR3 DNA sequence: TGTGCCAGCAGTGAAGCGCTACACCAAAACACCATATATTTT. Its translation: CASSEALHQNTIYF.

Ten or more counts support this clonotype. The chain couples TRBV28 to TRBJ1-2, with 9 bases fitting TRBD1. CDR3 length equals 16 residues. Trimming took 2 bases from V and 6 from J; bases not matched to a gene: 10. CDR1 is MDHEN and CDR2 is SYDVKM in the germline V gene. The CDR3 here is CASSLARLGDRDGYTF. CDR3 DNA: TGTGCCAGCAGTTTAGCCCGATTGGGGGACAGGGATGGCTACACCTTC.